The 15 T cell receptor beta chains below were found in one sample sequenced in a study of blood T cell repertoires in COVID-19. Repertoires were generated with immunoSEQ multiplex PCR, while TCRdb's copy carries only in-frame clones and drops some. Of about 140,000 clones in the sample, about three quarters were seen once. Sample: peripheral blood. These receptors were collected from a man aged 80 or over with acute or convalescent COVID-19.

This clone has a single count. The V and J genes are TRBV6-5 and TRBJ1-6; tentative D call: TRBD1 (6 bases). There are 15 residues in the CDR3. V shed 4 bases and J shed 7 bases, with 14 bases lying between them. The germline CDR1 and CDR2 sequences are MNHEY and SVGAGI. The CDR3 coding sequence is TGTGCCAGCAGTTCCTCTGACAGGAGGAATTCACCCCTCCACTTT. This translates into CASSSSDRRNSPLHF.

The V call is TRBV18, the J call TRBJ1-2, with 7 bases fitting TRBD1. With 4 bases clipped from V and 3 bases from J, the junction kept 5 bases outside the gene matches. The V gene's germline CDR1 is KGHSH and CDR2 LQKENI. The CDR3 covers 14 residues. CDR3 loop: CASSQGARDYGYTF. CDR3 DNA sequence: TGTGCCAGCTCACAGGGGGCGCGGGACTATGGCTACACCTTC.

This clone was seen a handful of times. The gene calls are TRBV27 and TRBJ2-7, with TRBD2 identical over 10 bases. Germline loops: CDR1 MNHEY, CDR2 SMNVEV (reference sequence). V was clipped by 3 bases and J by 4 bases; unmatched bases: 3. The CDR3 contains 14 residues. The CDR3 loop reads CASSFRTSGYEQYF. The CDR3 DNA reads TGTGCCAGCAGTTTCCGGACTAGCGGTTACGAGCAGTACTTC.

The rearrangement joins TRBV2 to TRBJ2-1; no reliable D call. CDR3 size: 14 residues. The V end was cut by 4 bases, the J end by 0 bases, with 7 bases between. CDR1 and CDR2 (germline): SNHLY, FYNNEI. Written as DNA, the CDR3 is TGTGCCAGCAGTGTAGGAGCCTCCTACAATGAGCAGTTCTTC. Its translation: CASSVGASYNEQFF.

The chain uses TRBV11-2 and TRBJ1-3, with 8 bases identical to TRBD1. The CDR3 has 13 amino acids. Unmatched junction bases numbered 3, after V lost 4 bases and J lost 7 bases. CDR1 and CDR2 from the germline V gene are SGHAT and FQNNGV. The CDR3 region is CASSYNRGNTIYF. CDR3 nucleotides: TGTGCCAGCAGCTATAACAGGGGGAACACCATATATTTT.

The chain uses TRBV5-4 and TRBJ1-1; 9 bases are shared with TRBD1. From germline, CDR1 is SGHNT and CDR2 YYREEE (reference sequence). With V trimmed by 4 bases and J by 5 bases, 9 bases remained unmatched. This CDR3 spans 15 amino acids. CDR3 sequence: CASSQQGAGRTEAFF. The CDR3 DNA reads TGTGCCAGCAGCCAACAGGGGGCGGGAAGAACTGAAGCTTTCTTT.

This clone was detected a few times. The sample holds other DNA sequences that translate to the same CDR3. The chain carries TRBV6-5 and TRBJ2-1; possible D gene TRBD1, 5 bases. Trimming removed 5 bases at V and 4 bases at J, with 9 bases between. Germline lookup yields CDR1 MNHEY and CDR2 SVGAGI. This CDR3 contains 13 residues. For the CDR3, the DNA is TGTGCCAGCAGTCGCCAGGGTTACAATGAGCAGTTCTTC. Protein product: CASSRQGYNEQFF.

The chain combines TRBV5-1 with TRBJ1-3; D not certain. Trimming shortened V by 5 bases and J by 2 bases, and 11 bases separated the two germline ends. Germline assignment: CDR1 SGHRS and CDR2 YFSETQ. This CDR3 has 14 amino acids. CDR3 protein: CASSPGGAGNTIYF. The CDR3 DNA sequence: TGCGCCAGCAGTCCGGGCGGGGCTGGAAACACCATATATTTT. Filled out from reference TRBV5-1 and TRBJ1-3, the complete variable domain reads KAGVTQTPRYLIKTRGQQVTLSCSPISGHRSVSWYQQTPGQGLQFLFEYFSETQRNKGNFPGRFSGRQFSNSRSEMNVSTLELGDSALYLCASSPGGAGNTIYFGEGSWLTVV.

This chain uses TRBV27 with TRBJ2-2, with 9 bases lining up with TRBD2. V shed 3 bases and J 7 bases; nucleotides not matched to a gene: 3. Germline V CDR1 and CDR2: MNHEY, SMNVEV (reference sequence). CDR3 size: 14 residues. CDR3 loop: CASSFAGGGGELFF. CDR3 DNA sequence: TGTGCCAGCAGTTTTGCGGGGGGGGGCGGGGAGCTGTTTTTT.

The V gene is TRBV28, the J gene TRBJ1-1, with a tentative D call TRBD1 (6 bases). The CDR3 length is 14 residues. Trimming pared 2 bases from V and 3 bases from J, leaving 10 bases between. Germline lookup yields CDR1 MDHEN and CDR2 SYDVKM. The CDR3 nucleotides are TGTGCCAGCAGTTTAATAGAGGGGGACACTGAAGCTTTCTTT. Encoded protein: CASSLIEGDTEAFF.

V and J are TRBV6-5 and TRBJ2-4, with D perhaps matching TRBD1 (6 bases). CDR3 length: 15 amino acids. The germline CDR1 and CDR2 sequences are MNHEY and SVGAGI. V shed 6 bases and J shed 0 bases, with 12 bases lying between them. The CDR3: CASSAGELAKNIQYF. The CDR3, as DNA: TGTGCCAGCAGCGCAGGGGAACTAGCCAAAAACATTCAGTACTTC.

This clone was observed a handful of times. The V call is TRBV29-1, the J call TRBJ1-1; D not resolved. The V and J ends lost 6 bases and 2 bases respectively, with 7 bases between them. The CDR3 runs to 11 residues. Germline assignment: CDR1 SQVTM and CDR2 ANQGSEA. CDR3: CSVRINTEAFF. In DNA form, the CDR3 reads TGCAGCGTCCGTATCAACACTGAAGCTTTCTTT.

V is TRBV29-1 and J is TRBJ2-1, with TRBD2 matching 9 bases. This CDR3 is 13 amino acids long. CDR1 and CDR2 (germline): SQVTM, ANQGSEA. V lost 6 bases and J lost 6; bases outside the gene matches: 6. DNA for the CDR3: TGCAGCGTGCTAGCGGGGCAGTTCAATGAGCAGTTCTTC. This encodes CSVLAGQFNEQFF.

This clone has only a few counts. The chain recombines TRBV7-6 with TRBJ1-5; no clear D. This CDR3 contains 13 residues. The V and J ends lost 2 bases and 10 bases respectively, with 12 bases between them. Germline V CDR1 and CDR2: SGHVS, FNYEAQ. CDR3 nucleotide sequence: TGTGCCAGCAGCTTACGACAAAATACTCCCCAGCATTTT. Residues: CASSLRQNTPQHF.

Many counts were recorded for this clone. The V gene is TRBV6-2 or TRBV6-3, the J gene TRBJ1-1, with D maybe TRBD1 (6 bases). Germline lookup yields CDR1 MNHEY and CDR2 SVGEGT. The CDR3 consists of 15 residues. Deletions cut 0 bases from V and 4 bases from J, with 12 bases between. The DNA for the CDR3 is TGTGCCAGCAGTTACTCGGGGGCCGGCAGCACTGAAGCTTTCTTT. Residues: CASSYSGAGSTEAFF.